A selection of T cell receptor beta chains follows, all from one sample in a study of blood T cell repertoires in COVID-19. Method: immunoSEQ multiplex PCR; TCRdb's copy keeps in-frame clones and lacks some. In the table there are about 210,000 clones, around 83% of which are singletons. The sequencing sample was made of peripheral blood. Source of these receptors: a man in his fifties with active or convalescent COVID-19. Each CDR3 is given with its conserved first and last residue. A D gene is named only where the DNA matches it firmly. Clone sizes are given selectively: once, few, many, or a class where the clone is expanded.

d_call j_call v_call clone_size cdr3_aa cdr3_nt
. TRBJ1-2 TRBV19 . CASSIENTSGYTF TGTGCCAGTAGTATAGAAAATACGAGTGGCTACACCTTC
TRBD1 TRBJ1-2 TRBV11-1 few CASSLDRGYGYTF TGTGCCAGCAGCTTAGACAGGGGCTATGGCTACACCTTC
TRBD1 TRBJ1-1 TRBV18 . CASSPDSGGTEAFF TGTGCCAGCTCACCAGATTCAGGGGGCACTGAAGCTTTCTTT
. TRBJ1-2 TRBV6-5 . CASSYSTGQVTGYTF TGTGCCAGCAGTTACTCGACGGGACAAGTAACGGGCTACACCTTC
TRBD1 TRBJ1-3 TRBV6-5 . CASGRGQPGNTIYF TGTGCCAGCGGGCGGGGACAGCCAGGAAACACCATATATTTT
. TRBJ2-4 TRBV4-2 . CASSHYRVGAKNIQYF TGTGCCAGCAGCCACTACAGGGTGGGAGCCAAAAACATTCAGTACTTC
TRBD2 TRBJ2-7 TRBV19 . CASSPGTSPNEQYF TGTGCCAGTAGCCCCGGGACTAGCCCCAACGAGCAGTACTTC
TRBD1 TRBJ1-1 TRBV30 . CAWSPGQRNTEAFF TGTGCCTGGAGTCCGGGACAGCGAAACACTGAAGCTTTCTTT
. TRBJ1-5 TRBV15 . CATSRSYQPQHF TGTGCCACCAGCAGATCCTATCAGCCCCAGCATTTT
. TRBJ1-2 TRBV6-1 . CASSEAGSAANYGYTF TGTGCCAGCAGTGAAGCGGGCAGTGCCGCTAACTATGGCTACACCTTC
. TRBJ2-7 TRBV3-1/TRBV3-2 once CASSPGFPEQYF TGTGCCAGCAGCCCAGGCTTCCCAGAGCAGTACTTC
. TRBJ1-5 TRBV6-5 . CATQGNSNQPQHF TGTGCCACCCAGGGGAATAGCAATCAGCCCCAGCATTTT
. TRBJ1-1 TRBV7-3 . CASSLTAAAGAFF TGTGCCAGCAGCTTAACGGCGGCGGCGGGGGCTTTCTTT
TRBD2 TRBJ2-3 TRBV9 . CASSPRLAVDTQYF TGTGCCAGCAGCCCCCGACTAGCGGTGGATACGCAGTATTTT
TRBD2 TRBJ2-7 TRBV27 . CASSATTSVGSSREQYF TGTGCCAGCAGTGCTACGACTAGCGTGGGTTCTTCGAGGGAGCAGTACTTC
. TRBJ2-3 TRBV14 once CASSQGARELGTDTQYF TGTGCCAGCAGCCAAGGTGCTCGGGAGTTAGGCACAGATACGCAGTATTTT
. TRBJ1-2 TRBV18 . CASSSGLDYGYTF TGTGCCAGCTCGTCAGGGTTGGACTATGGCTACACCTTC
. TRBJ1-2 TRBV6-5 few CACRDSSYGYTF TGTGCCTGCCGGGACTCCTCCTATGGCTACACCTTC
TRBD1 TRBJ1-6 TRBV18 . CASSPDPGQGNSPLHF TGTGCCAGCTCACCTGACCCGGGACAGGGGAACTCACCCCTCCACTTT
TRBD1 TRBJ2-7 TRBV5-6 . CASRWGQGPINYEQYF TGTGCCAGCAGGTGGGGACAGGGCCCGATTAACTACGAGCAGTACTTC
. TRBJ2-2 TRBV2 . CASTSNWASNTGELFF TGTGCCAGCACCTCAAACTGGGCCTCGAACACCGGGGAGCTGTTTTTT
. TRBJ2-7 TRBV11-1 few CASSSTPGRGEQYF TGTGCCAGCAGTTCCACTCCCGGTAGGGGCGAGCAGTACTTC
. TRBJ2-5 TRBV7-9 . CASSFDRERETQYF TGTGCCAGCAGCTTCGACCGGGAAAGAGAGACCCAGTACTTC
. TRBJ1-3 TRBV19 . CASSIQGYGNTIYF TGTGCCAGTAGTATCCAGGGGTATGGAAACACCATATATTTT
TRBD2 TRBJ2-7 TRBV15 . CATSSTSGGSYEQYF TGTGCCACCAGCAGCACTAGCGGGGGGTCCTACGAGCAGTACTTC
TRBD2 TRBJ2-1 TRBV11-3 few CASSGSELAGVSSYNEQFF TGTGCCAGCAGCGGGTCGGAACTAGCGGGGGTGAGCTCCTACAATGAGCAGTTCTTC
. TRBJ2-7 TRBV28 . CASSLFGGRAYEQYF TGTGCCAGCAGTTTATTCGGAGGACGGGCCTACGAGCAGTACTTC
TRBD1 TRBJ2-4 TRBV28 . CASSPGQGLGIQYF TGTGCCAGCAGCCCGGGACAGGGACTTGGCATTCAGTACTTC
. TRBJ2-7 TRBV5-4 many CASSSDSNFLYEQYF TGTGCCAGCAGCTCGGACTCCAACTTCCTCTACGAGCAGTACTTC
. TRBJ2-3 TRBV6-5 . CASRSRRVSTDTQYF TGTGCCAGCAGGTCGCGCCGGGTTAGCACAGATACGCAGTATTTT
. TRBJ1-2 TRBV19 . CASLPRGLYGYTF TGTGCCAGCCTACCCAGGGGCCTCTATGGCTACACCTTC